Listed here are 18 T cell receptor beta chains from one sample, sequenced in a study of coeliac disease. Measured with immunoSEQ multiplex PCR; TCRdb has only the in-frame clones, and not every one. The sample yields 3,000 to 4,000 clones, about 48% seen once. Sequenced input: intraepithelial lymphocytes from the gut. Receptor source: a woman between 65 and 79 years old with celiac disease.

This clone has only a few counts. V and J are TRBV29-1 and TRBJ1-1, with 10 bases matching TRBD1. This CDR3 has 12 amino acids. The J segment lost 9 bases and the V segment lost 1 base, leaving 2 bases of the junction unmatched. Germline V gives CDR1 SQVTM, CDR2 ANQGSEA. CDR3 sequence reads: CSVEGTGGKAFF. For the CDR3, the DNA is TGCAGCGTTGAAGGGACAGGGGGGAAAGCTTTCTTT.

This clone was detected only once. One end of the junction varies from germline; a read error may be responsible. The V and J genes are TRBV13 and TRBJ2-1; D not resolved. Germline V gene data show CDR1 as PRHDT and CDR2 as FYEKMQ (reference sequence). The CDR3 contains 13 residues. Here the CDR3 reads CAGSLGGLNEQFF. The CDR3 region has the DNA TGTGCCGGCAGCTTAGGCGGTCTCAATGAGCAGTTCTTC.

This chain links TRBV6-1 with TRBJ2-7; weak D call: TRBD1 (7 bases). This CDR3 has 16 amino acids. Trimming took 1 base from V and 4 from J, leaving 17 bases between them. Germline V gene sequence: CDR1 MNHNS, CDR2 SASEGT. The CDR3 reads CASSEVGGGSVYEQYF. CDR3 nucleotides: TGTGCCAGCAGTGAAGTCGGAGGGGGCTCCGTATACGAGCAGTACTTC.

V is TRBV5-3 and J is TRBJ2-7; D is perhaps TRBD2 (5 bases). TRBV5-3 is an ORF, and what it does is uncertain. V was clipped by 8 bases and J by 7 bases, with 19 bases between them. The CDR3 has 13 residues. CDR3 coding DNA: TGTGCCAGCAGCCGAGGGTCCTCTAGGGAGCAGTACTTC. Its translation is CASSRGSSREQYF.

The J gene is TRBJ2-2, the V gene TRBV6-1; 8 nucleotides align to TRBD2. This CDR3 has 15 residues. The germline CDR1 and CDR2 sequences are MNHNS and SASEGT. J gave up 6 bases and V 7 bases, and 10 bases lay outside the gene matches. Written as DNA, the CDR3 is TGTGCCAGCATCCCGGGACTAGGTGGGGCCGGGGAGCTGTTTTTT. Its protein is CASIPGLGGAGELFF.

The rearrangement uses TRBV5-5 and TRBJ2-6; D remains unclear. The CDR3 covers 15 residues. From germline, CDR1 is SGHKS and CDR2 YYEKEE (reference sequence). V lost 0 bases, J lost 3 bases, and 7 bases lay in between. CDR3 coding DNA: TGTGCCAGCAGCTTGGGAGATCTTGGGGCCAACGTCCTGACTTTC. It encodes CASSLGDLGANVLTF.

The chain combines TRBV9 with TRBJ2-5, with D possibly being TRBD2 (7 bases). This CDR3 region has 16 residues. Germline lookup yields CDR1 SGDLS and CDR2 YYNGEE. Trimming stripped 0 bases from V and 3 bases from J, with 15 bases between. CDR3: CASSVAGGAGEETQYF. CDR3 DNA sequence: TGTGCCAGCAGCGTAGCTGGGGGGGCAGGGGAAGAGACCCAGTACTTC.

The chain is built from TRBV4-3 and TRBJ1-3; 9 nucleotides agree with TRBD1. V trimming: 2 bases; J trimming: 0 bases; junction bases outside the gene matches: 14. CDR1 is LGHNA, CDR2 YSLEER, per germline. This CDR3 region has 20 residues. CDR3 region: CASSQFQDRGRKYSGNTIYF. The CDR3 nucleotides are TGCGCCAGCAGCCAATTCCAGGACAGGGGAAGGAAATACTCTGGAAACACCATATATTTT.

This rearrangement joins TRBV14 to TRBJ2-1, with D maybe TRBD1 (5 bases). Germline V CDR1 and CDR2: SGHDN, FVKESK. This CDR3 region has 15 residues. Trimming left V 2 bases short and J 0 bases short, with 8 bases between. CDR3 sequence: CASSQLGPSYNEQFF. CDR3 in DNA: TGTGCCAGCAGCCAACTGGGGCCCTCCTACAATGAGCAGTTCTTC. The full variable domain, in which reference TRBV14 and TRBJ2-1 provide the parts outside the CDR3, is EAGVTQFPSHSVIEKGQTVTLRCDPISGHDNLYWYRRVMGKEIKFLLHFVKESKQDESGMPNNRFLAERTGGTYSTLKVQPAELEDSGVYFCASSQLGPSYNEQFFGPGTRLTVL.

This clone is medium-sized within its sample. Here the CDR3 DNA reads TGTGCCAGCAGTTTTCATCTTACCAGCTACGAGCAGTACTTC. This translates into CASSFHLTSYEQYF. V is TRBV28 and J is TRBJ2-7; D remains ambiguous. This CDR3 contains 14 residues. Germline CDR1 and CDR2: MDHEN and SYDVKM. The V gene lost 3 bases and the J gene lost 3 bases, with 12 bases spanning the gap.

This chain uses TRBV19 with TRBJ1-5; TRBD1 agrees at 7 bases. Trimming removed 1 base from V and 2 bases from J; junction bases left unmatched: 2. Germline V gene lookup returns CDR1 LNHDA and CDR2 SQIVND (reference sequence). The CDR3 length is 15 residues. CDR3 loop: CASSIGQGGNQPQHF. In DNA form, the CDR3 reads TGTGCCAGTAGTATAGGACAGGGTGGCAATCAGCCCCAGCATTTT. The full variable domain, rest sourced from reference TRBV19 and TRBJ1-5, is DGGITQSPKYLFRKEGQNVTLSCEQNLNHDAMYWYRQDPGQGLRLIYYSQIVNDFQKGDIAEGYSVSREKKESFPLTVTSAQKNPTAFYLCASSIGQGGNQPQHFGDGTRLSIL.

This clone has more than one count but fewer than ten. This rearrangement joins TRBV7-2 to TRBJ1-2, with D unresolved. Trimming left V 4 bases short and J 2 bases short, with 8 bases between. In germline, CDR1 is SGHTA, CDR2 FQGNSA. The CDR3 has 13 amino acids. The CDR3 DNA follows: TGTGCCAGCAGCTACGAGGGAAACTATGGCTACACCTTC. Translating gives CASSYEGNYGYTF.

The table lists this clone with a few counts. V is TRBV9 and J is TRBJ2-3, with 11 positions matching TRBD2. Unmatched junction bases numbered 1, after V lost 0 bases and J lost 1 base. There are 16 residues in the CDR3. Germline lookup yields CDR1 SGDLS and CDR2 YYNGEE. This chain's CDR3 is CASSVEGLAGTDTQYF. The CDR3 DNA reads TGTGCCAGCAGCGTAGAGGGACTAGCGGGCACAGATACGCAGTATTTT.

The V call is TRBV7-6, the J call TRBJ2-5, with 10 nucleotides matching TRBD2. V was pared by 1 base and J by 0 bases, with 8 bases of the junction left unmatched. The CDR3 contains 18 residues. Germline V gives CDR1 SGHVS, CDR2 FNYEAQ. The CDR3: CASSLEAGGPGYQETQYF. The CDR3 bases are TGTGCCAGCAGCTTAGAAGCGGGGGGGCCCGGGTACCAAGAGACCCAGTACTTC.

By share of the sample, this clone is large (0.1 to 1%). The genes are TRBV11-2 and TRBJ1-1; D is unresolved. The CDR3 is 15 residues long. V was cut by 5 bases and J by 2 bases, with 15 bases left in between. Germline values: CDR1 SGHAT, CDR2 FQNNGV. The chain's CDR3 is CASSSQVTENTEAFF. CDR3 sequence (DNA): TGTGCCAGCAGCAGCCAGGTAACCGAAAACACTGAAGCTTTCTTT.

The chain joins TRBV19 to TRBJ1-4; 10 bases are shared with TRBD1. CDR1 LNHDA and CDR2 SQIVND come from the germline V gene (reference sequence). The trim removed 3 bases at V and 11 bases at J, leaving 12 bases unmatched. The CDR3 totals 16 residues. The DNA for the CDR3 is TGTGCCAGTAGTATGGCATCGGGACAGGGGTTTTCGAAACTGTTTTTT. It encodes CASSMASGQGFSKLFF.

The chain employs TRBV10-2 and TRBJ2-7; possible D gene TRBD1, 5 bases. V gave up 2 bases and J gave up 0 bases, with 11 bases separating them. CDR3 size: 15 residues. The germline V gene has CDR1 WSHSY and CDR2 SAAADI. The CDR3 spells CASSEGVQGSYEQYF. For the CDR3, the DNA is TGCGCCAGCAGTGAGGGGGTCCAGGGCTCCTACGAGCAGTACTTC.

This sequence joins TRBV20-1 and TRBJ1-2; D perhaps matches TRBD1 (6 bases). The germline V gene encodes CDR1 DFQATT and CDR2 SNEGSKA (reference sequence). V lost 3 bases to trimming and J lost 8 bases, with 10 bases between them. This CDR3 has 11 residues. DNA for the CDR3: TGCAGTGCTAGGGCGGACAGAGGCTACACCTTC. Its translation: CSARADRGYTF.